Listed below are T cell receptor beta chains from one sample, sequenced in a study of T cells after yellow fever vaccination. MiXCR was run by TCRdb on the 5' RACE reads, yielding one entry per CDR3 protein. The sample yields 500,000 to 650,000 distinct CDR3 sequences, over 9% seen once. The sample here was PBMCs, taken on the day of the yellow fever booster vaccination. Every receptor here comes from a man aged 25-40 years who received the YFV17D yellow fever vaccine. CDR3s include the opening cysteine and the closing phenylalanine or tryptophan.

v_call	cdr3_length	j_call	cdr3_aa
TRBV20-1	13	TRBJ2-1	CSARPWGYNEQFF
TRBV20-1	14	TRBJ2-3	CSASFSGNVDTQYF
TRBV7-2	17	TRBJ1-5	CASSLVSDRGHNQPQHF
TRBV28	13	TRBJ2-1	CASSWGTYNEQFF
TRBV28	17	TRBJ2-3	CASSRWGGDAGGDTQYF
TRBV12-3/TRBV12-4	18	TRBJ2-7	CASSSPGVGMPFKYEQYF
TRBV7-3	14	TRBJ2-5	CASSLTVTSETQYF
TRBV5-4	13	TRBJ1-1	CASSLGGTLGPVF
TRBV20-1	14	TRBJ2-3	CSASGKGSTDTQYF
TRBV30	11	TRBJ1-1	CAWILNTEAFF
TRBV6-2/TRBV6-3	16	TRBJ2-7	CASAGWIAGESYEQYF
TRBV12-3/TRBV12-4	15	TRBJ1-3	CASSFVGSSGNTIYF
TRBV10-3	17	TRBJ2-1	CAISGRRTSGENEQQFF
TRBV5-1	14	TRBJ2-7	CASSWAETSYEQYF
TRBV7-2	16	TRBJ2-2	CASSLRVGSDTGELFF
TRBV21-1	14	TRBJ1-1	CASLSGTVNTEAFF
TRBV6-2/TRBV6-3	11	TRBJ2-1	CASSPGYEQFF
TRBV6-2/TRBV6-3	20	TRBJ1-5	CASSYQPFFGQGAQRQPQHF
TRBV11-2	13	TRBJ2-2	CASSLEWIRELFF
TRBV20-1	15	TRBJ2-5	CSAREHSATQETQYF
TRBV6-2/TRBV6-3	15	TRBJ2-7	CASSYGLAHPYEQYF
TRBV28	10	TRBJ1-2	CAVRRYGYTF
TRBV5-1	15	TRBJ2-7	CASSWAEYGSYEQYF
TRBV28	16	TRBJ2-7	CASSSLDRGLSYEQYF
TRBV6-2/TRBV6-3	17	TRBJ1-5	CASTKGGILRSNQPQHF
TRBV29-1	13	TRBJ1-3	CSALTASGNTIYF
TRBV20-1	18	TRBJ2-5	CSARGLGMWAGNQETQYF
TRBV7-9	17	TRBJ2-1	CASSQGLALDRINEQFF
TRBV11-2	15	TRBJ2-3	CASSLGGNPTDTQYF
TRBV5-1	16	TRBJ1-1	CASSLTRIGWDTEAFF
TRBV7-2	15	TRBJ1-4	CASSLGGGGNEKLFF
TRBV7-6	17	TRBJ2-1	CASSLSAFSGNYNEQFF
TRBV19	14	TRBJ2-1	CASSITGSGNEQFF
TRBV5-1	16	TRBJ2-7	CASSFTSGPASYEQYF
TRBV20-1	15	TRBJ1-6	CSASLGGGYNSPLHF
TRBV14	13	TRBJ1-2	CASSQGQPGGYTF
TRBV5-1	16	TRBJ1-1	CASSIEQGTMNTEAFF
TRBV6-1	16	TRBJ2-7	CASSGHSGRRIYEQYF
TRBV5-5	15	TRBJ1-4	CASRPPGATNEKLFF
TRBV9	14	TRBJ2-7	CASSATSLSYEQYF
TRBV4-3	17	TRBJ2-1	CASSQDVGGSSYNEQFF
TRBV5-1	14	TRBJ1-2	CASSPGQGDYGYTF